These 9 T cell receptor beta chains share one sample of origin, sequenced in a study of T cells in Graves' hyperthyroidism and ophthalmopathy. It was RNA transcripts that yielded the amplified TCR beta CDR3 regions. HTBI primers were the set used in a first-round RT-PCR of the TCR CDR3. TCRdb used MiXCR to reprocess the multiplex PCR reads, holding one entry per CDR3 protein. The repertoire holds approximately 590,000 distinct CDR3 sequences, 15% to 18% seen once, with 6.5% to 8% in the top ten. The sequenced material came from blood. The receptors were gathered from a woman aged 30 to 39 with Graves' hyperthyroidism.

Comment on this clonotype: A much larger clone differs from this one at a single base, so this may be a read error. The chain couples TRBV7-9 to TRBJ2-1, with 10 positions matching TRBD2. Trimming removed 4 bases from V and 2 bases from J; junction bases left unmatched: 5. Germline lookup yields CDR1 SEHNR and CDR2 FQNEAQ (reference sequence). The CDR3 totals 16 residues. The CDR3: CASSSTGTSAYNEQFF. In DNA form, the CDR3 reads TGTGCCAGCAGCTCGACCGGGACTAGCGCCTACAATGAGCAGTTCTTC.

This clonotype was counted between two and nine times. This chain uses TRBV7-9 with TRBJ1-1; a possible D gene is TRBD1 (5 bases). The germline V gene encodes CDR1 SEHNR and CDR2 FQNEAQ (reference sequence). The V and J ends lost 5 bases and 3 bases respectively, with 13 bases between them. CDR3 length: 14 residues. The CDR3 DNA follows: TGTGCCAGCAGCGGGGACCTTAGGGACACTGAAGCTTTCTTT. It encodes CASSGDLRDTEAFF.

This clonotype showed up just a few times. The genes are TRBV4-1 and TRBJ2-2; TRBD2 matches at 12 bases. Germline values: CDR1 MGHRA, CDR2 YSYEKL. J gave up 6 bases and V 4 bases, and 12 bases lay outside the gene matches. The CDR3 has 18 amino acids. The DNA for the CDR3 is TGCGCCAGCAGCCCGCTACCCCTAGCGGGAGGGCCTTCCGGGGAGCTGTTTTTT. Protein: CASSPLPLAGGPSGELFF.

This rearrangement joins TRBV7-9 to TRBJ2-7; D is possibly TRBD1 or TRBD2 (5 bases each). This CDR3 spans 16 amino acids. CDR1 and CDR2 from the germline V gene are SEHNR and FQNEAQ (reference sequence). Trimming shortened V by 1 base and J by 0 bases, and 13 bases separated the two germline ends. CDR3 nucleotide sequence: TGTGCCAGCAGCTTAGTCCGGGACGCGAGCTCCTACGAGCAGTACTTC. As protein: CASSLVRDASSYEQYF.

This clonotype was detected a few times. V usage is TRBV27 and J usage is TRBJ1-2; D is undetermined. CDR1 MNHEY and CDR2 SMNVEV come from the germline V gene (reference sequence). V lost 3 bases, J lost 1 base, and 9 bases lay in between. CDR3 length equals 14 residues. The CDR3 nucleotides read TGTGCCAGCAGTTTGGGGTTTTATAACTATGGCTACACCTTC. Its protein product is CASSLGFYNYGYTF.

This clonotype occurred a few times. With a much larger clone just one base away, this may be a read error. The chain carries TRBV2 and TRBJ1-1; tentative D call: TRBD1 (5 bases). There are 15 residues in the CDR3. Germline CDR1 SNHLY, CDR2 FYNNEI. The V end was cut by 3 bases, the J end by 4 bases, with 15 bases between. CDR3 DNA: TGTGCCAGCAGTGAGTCTTGGAGTAGGGGCACTGAAGCTTTCTTT. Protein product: CASSESWSRGTEAFF.

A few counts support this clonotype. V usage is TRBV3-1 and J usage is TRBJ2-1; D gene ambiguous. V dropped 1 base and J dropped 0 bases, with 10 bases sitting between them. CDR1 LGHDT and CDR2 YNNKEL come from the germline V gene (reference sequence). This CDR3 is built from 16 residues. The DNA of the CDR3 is TGTGCCAGCAGCCAAGGGGCTCCGGGCTCCTACAATGAGCAGTTCTTC. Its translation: CASSQGAPGSYNEQFF.

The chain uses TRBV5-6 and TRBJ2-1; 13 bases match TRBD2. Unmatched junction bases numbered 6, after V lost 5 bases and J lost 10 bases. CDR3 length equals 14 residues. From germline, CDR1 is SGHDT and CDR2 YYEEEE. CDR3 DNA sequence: TGTGCCAGCAGGCGGACTAGCGGGAGCTACGAGCAGTTCTTC. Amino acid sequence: CASRRTSGSYEQFF.

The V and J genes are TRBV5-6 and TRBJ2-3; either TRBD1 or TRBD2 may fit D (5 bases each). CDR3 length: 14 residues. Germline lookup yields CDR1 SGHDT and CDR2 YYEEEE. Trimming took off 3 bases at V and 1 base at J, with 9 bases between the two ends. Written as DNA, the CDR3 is TGTGCCAGCAGCTCGGGACGGCGCACAGATACGCAGTATTTT. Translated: CASSSGRRTDTQYF.